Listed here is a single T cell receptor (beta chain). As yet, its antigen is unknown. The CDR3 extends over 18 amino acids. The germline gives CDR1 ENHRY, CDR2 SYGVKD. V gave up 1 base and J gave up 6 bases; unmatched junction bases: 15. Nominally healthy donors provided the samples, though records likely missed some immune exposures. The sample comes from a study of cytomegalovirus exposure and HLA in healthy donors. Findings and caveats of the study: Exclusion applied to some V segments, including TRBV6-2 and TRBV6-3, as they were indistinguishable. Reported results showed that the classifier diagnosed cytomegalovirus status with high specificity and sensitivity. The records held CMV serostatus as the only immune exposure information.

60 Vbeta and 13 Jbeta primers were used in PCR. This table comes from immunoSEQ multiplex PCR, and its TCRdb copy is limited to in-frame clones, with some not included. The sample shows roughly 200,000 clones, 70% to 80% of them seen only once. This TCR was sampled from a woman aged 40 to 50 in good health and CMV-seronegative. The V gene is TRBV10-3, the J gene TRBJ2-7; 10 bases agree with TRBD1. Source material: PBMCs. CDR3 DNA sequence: TGTGCCATCAGTGAGTGGGGGGGCGCGGGACAGGGGAAACCCGAGCAGTACTTC. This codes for CAISEWGGAGQGKPEQYF.